Presented here are 25 T cell receptor beta chains from one specimen sequenced in a study of tumor and adjacent non-tumor tissue in lung cancer. No cell sorting was done before RNA was extracted from the tissue. A modified ARM-PCR protocol with three rounds of nested PCR amplified TCRbeta. TCRdb called the multiplex PCR reads again in MiXCR, with one record for every CDR3 protein. The repertoire holds over 60,000 distinct CDR3 sequences, with 80% to 85% as singletons. The specimen was lung tumor tissue. The receptors derive from a woman aged 45-60 years with non-small cell lung cancer.

For this clonotype: Its ends do not fully match the called genes, so a read error is possible. The chain is built from TRBV12-3 or TRBV12-4 and TRBJ2-5; 11 bases fit TRBD2. The CDR3 consists of 14 residues. The CDR3 spells CASGRLAGSETQYF. The CDR3 DNA reads as TGTGCCAGCGGCCGACTAGCGGGATCTGAGACCCAATACTTC.

Turning to this clonotype: Mismatch with germline at one junction end may stem from a read error. The V gene is TRBV4-3, the J gene TRBJ1-1; D gene uncertain. The CDR3 sequence is 14 residues long. CDR1 is LGHNA, CDR2 YSLEER, per germline. CDR3: CASSQDTAPNEAFF. In DNA form, the CDR3 reads TGCGCCAGTAGCCAAGATACGGCACCTAATGAAGCTTTCTTT.

Notes on this clonotype: Mismatch with germline at one junction end may stem from a read error. The chain recombines TRBV28 with TRBJ2-2; possibly TRBD1 for D (6 bases). This CDR3 has 15 amino acids. The germline gives CDR1 MDHEN, CDR2 SYDVKM. Here the CDR3 DNA reads TGTGCCAGGAGTTCTGGGGACAAACACACCGGGGAGCTGTTTTTC. It translates to CARSSGDKHTGELFF.

About this clonotype: A junction end diverges from the germline sequence, so it may reflect a read error. This chain connects TRBV12-3 or TRBV12-4 to TRBJ1-5; D call uncertain. This CDR3 is built from 14 residues. The CDR3 bases are TGTGACAGCAGCCTTGATGGGGTAGATCAGCCCCAGCTTTTT. Its protein product is CDSSLDGVDQPQLF.

This clonotype was seen many times. The J gene is TRBJ2-1, the V gene TRBV9, with no clear D. Deletions cut 4 bases from V and 0 bases from J, with 8 bases between. CDR1 and CDR2 from the germline V gene are SGDLS and YYNGEE. The CDR3 has 14 residues. CDR3 protein: CASSSTNSYNEQFF. The CDR3 bases are TGTGCCAGCAGCTCCACAAACTCCTACAATGAGCAGTTCTTC. Looking up the rest from reference TRBV9 and TRBJ2-1 gives the full variable domain: DSGVTQTPKHLITATGQRVTLRCSPRSGDLSVYWYQQSLDQGLQFLIQYYNGEERAKGNILERFSAQQFPDLHSELNLSSLELGDSALYFCASSSTNSYNEQFFGPGTRLTVL.

On this clonotype: This could be a read error, since a much larger clone is one nucleotide away. Lacking the conserved final phenylalanine or tryptophan, this CDR3 likely reflects a read error. The chain joins TRBV20-1 to TRBJ1-1; TRBD1 matches at 8 bases. CDR1 and CDR2 from the germline V gene are DFQATT and SNEGSKA (reference sequence). The CDR3 loop spans 17 amino acids. The CDR3 DNA reads TGCAGTGCTAAGGTTTCCGACAGGGGCTCTTGGTTCACTGGAGCTTTCTCT. The encoded protein is CSAKVSDRGSWFTGAFS.

The chain uses TRBV20-1 and TRBJ2-5, with a possible D match to TRBD1 (5 bases). Germline V CDR1 and CDR2: DFQATT, SNEGSKA (reference sequence). The CDR3 is 13 residues long. The V end lost 7 bases, the J end lost 4 bases, and 16 bases lay between the germline ends. For the CDR3, the DNA is TGCAGTGGGATACAGGAACCCATAGAGACCCAGTACTTC. It translates to CSGIQEPIETQYF.

In regard to this clonotype: A read error may produce the germline difference seen at one junction end. V and J are TRBV11-2 and TRBJ2-2; D may be TRBD1 (6 bases). CDR3 size: 14 residues. Per the germline V gene, CDR1 is SGHAT and CDR2 is FQNNGV. Here the CDR3 DNA reads TGTACCAGCAGCAAAGACTGGGACACTGGGGAGCTGTTTTTT. This sequence encodes CTSSKDWDTGELFF.

About this clonotype itself: The conserved closing phenylalanine or tryptophan is absent in this CDR3, likely reflecting a read error. The limits of the CDR3 on the DNA are not certain, so only TCRdb's listed CDR3 is given. The chain uses TRBV12-3 or TRBV12-4 and TRBJ1-1. The CDR3 sequence runs 12 residues, both termini included. CDR3 region: CASTLTNTEDFL.

In regard to this clonotype: The CDR3 ends on some other residue instead of the conserved phenylalanine or tryptophan, so this is likely a read error. The limits of the CDR3 on the DNA are not certain, so only TCRdb's listed CDR3 is given. The gene calls are TRBV20-1 and TRBJ1-4; TRBD1, as called in the table, went unchecked against the DNA. The CDR3 is 14 residues long, counting both termini. The germline gives CDR1 DFQATT, CDR2 SNEGSKA (reference sequence). This CDR3 reads CGASLQGAGEKLFV.

Comments on this clonotype: The CDR3 ends on some other residue instead of the conserved phenylalanine or tryptophan, so this is likely a read error. This chain links TRBV7-2 with TRBJ2-3; TRBD2 is a possible D gene (6 bases). In germline, CDR1 is SGHTA, CDR2 FQGNSA. V dropped 4 bases and J dropped 11 bases, with 13 bases sitting between them. The CDR3 is 12 amino acids. In DNA form, the CDR3 reads TGTGCCAGCAGCTCATTTGGGGACTTGCAGTATTCT. This sequence encodes CASSSFGDLQYS.

A note on this clonotype: At one boundary the junction diverges from the germline segment, which might be a read error. The chain couples TRBV20-1 to TRBJ2-1; the match to TRBD2 covers 14 bases. Germline CDR1 is DFQATT and CDR2 is SNEGSKA (reference sequence). The CDR3 has 17 amino acids. CDR3 sequence: CSARIPGLAGEGNKQFF. The CDR3 DNA is TGCAGTGCTAGGATCCCGGGACTAGCGGGAGAGGGCAATAAGCAGTTCTTC.

In this sample, this clonotype turned up once. The V call is TRBV6-1, the J call TRBJ1-1; TRBD1 agrees at 9 bases. CDR1 is MNHNS and CDR2 is SASEGT in the germline V gene. The ends lost 5 bases at V and 10 bases at J; junction bases unmatched: 11. This CDR3 region has 14 residues. The CDR3 DNA reads TGTGCCAGCAGTACTCCAGGGACAGGGCCACTAGCTTTCTTT. It yields the protein CASSTPGTGPLAFF.

A note on this clonotype: Since no conserved phenylalanine or tryptophan closes the CDR3, a read error is the likely cause. The CDR3 spells CVSSEAGGGVQETQYL. As DNA, the CDR3 is TGTGTCAGCAGTGAAGCCGGCGGGGGGGTGCAAGAGACCCAGTACCTC. This chain connects TRBV6-1 to TRBJ2-5, with TRBD2 identical over 9 bases. This CDR3 comprises 16 residues. Germline loops: CDR1 MNHNS, CDR2 SASEGT.

Points on this clonotype: The junction differs from germline at one of its ends, possibly a read error. The rearrangement uses TRBV28 and TRBJ2-1, with TRBD2 as a possible D gene (7 bases). The germline V gene encodes CDR1 MDHEN and CDR2 SYDVKM. The CDR3 consists of 15 residues. The CDR3 protein is CASSSQGGTYNEHFF. DNA for the CDR3: TGTGCCAGCAGTTCACAGGGAGGGACCTACAATGAGCACTTCTTC. Full variable domain (missing parts from reference TRBV28 and TRBJ2-1): DVKVTQSSRYLVKRTGEKVFLECVQDMDHENMFWYRQDPGLGLRLIYFSYDVKMKEKGDIPEGYSVSREKKERFSLILESASTNQTSMYLCASSSQGGTYNEHFFGPGTRLTVL.

Note on this clonotype: Relative to the germline gene, one junction end is altered; a read error may explain this. The rearrangement uses TRBV20-1 and TRBJ2-2; 10 nucleotides agree with TRBD1. CDR3 length equals 16 residues. Germline V gene data show CDR1 as DFQATT and CDR2 as SNEGSKA (reference sequence). CDR3 amino acids: CSAKGIRQGAAGDLFF. CDR3 sequence (DNA): TGCAGTGCTAAAGGGATAAGACAGGGGGCCGCCGGGGATCTGTTTTTT.

This clonotype was seen ten or more times. The chain is built from TRBV12-3 or TRBV12-4 and TRBJ2-2, with TRBD1 as a possible D gene (5 bases). V was trimmed by 8 bases and J by 0 bases, leaving 7 bases between them. This CDR3 spans 13 amino acids. In nucleotides, the CDR3 is TGTGCCAGCGCCAGGGCGAACACCGGGGAGCTGTTTTTT. This encodes CASARANTGELFF.

V gene TRBV4-3 combines with J gene TRBJ1-3, with D perhaps TRBD1 (5 bases). Trimming shortened V by 3 bases and J by 13 bases, and 22 bases separated the two germline ends. This CDR3 spans 15 amino acids. Germline V lookup: CDR1 LGHNA, CDR2 YSLEER. In DNA, the CDR3 is TGCGCCAGCAGCCACACAGGCAACTCTGGAAACAGTATATATTTT. Translation gives CASSHTGNSGNSIYF.

On this clonotype: An end of the junction does not agree with germline; a read error may underlie this. The chain recombines TRBV11-2 with TRBJ2-1; 7 bases align to TRBD2. This CDR3 has 17 amino acids. Germline V gene sequence: CDR1 SGHAT, CDR2 FQNNGV. The CDR3 sequence: CASTPKGGGSSYNKQFF. CDR3 bases: TGTGCCAGCACCCCAAAGGGCGGGGGAAGCTCCTACAATAAGCAATTCTTC.

For this clonotype: The junction departs from germline at one end; a sequencing error may be responsible. The rearrangement uses TRBV6-6 and TRBJ2-7, with D possibly being TRBD2 (7 bases). This CDR3 spans 15 amino acids. The germline gives CDR1 MNHNY, CDR2 SVGAGI (reference sequence). CDR3 DNA sequence: TGTGCCAGCAAGGTGTCTGAAGGAGGGGGGCGGGAGCAGTATTTC. It translates to CASKVSEGGGREQYF.

This clonotype has a handful of counts. The CDR3 sequence: CASSPERGAFF. In DNA form, the CDR3 reads TGTGCCAGCTCACCAGAAAGGGGAGCTTTCTTT. The V and J genes are TRBV18 and TRBJ1-1; tentatively, D is TRBD1 (5 bases). Trimming left V 2 bases short and J 10 bases short, with 8 bases between. There are 11 residues in the CDR3. Germline assignment: CDR1 KGHSH and CDR2 LQKENI.

In regard to this clonotype: The junction shows a germline mismatch at one end, possibly a read error. The V gene is TRBV7-3, the J gene TRBJ2-3, with D maybe TRBD2 (6 bases). The CDR3 contains 17 residues. Germline V gene data show CDR1 as SGHTA and CDR2 as FQGTGA. The DNA of the CDR3 is TGTGCCAGCAGATTAGTGGGACTGCCGTTGAGCACAGATACACAGTATTTT. This gives the protein CASRLVGLPLSTDTQYF.

This clonotype has more than one count but fewer than ten. A much larger clone lies a single base off, so this may be a read error. Since the CDR3 does not end with the conserved phenylalanine or tryptophan, this likely comes from a read error. The rearrangement joins TRBV30 to TRBJ2-1; 11 nucleotides align to TRBD1. The CDR3 runs to 15 residues. Losses at the gene ends were 4 bases for V and 6 bases for J; bases not matched to a gene: 8. Germline CDR1 and CDR2: GTSNPN and SVGIG (reference sequence). CDR3 loop: CAWTETGTGGNEQFS. The CDR3 DNA sequence: TGTGCCTGGACTGAGACCGGGACAGGGGGCAATGAGCAGTTCTCC.

Details on this clonotype: Here the CDR3 omits its conserved ending phenylalanine or tryptophan, so a read error is the likely source. J is TRBJ2-7 and V is TRBV11-1; 7 bases are a match to TRBD1. Per the germline V gene, CDR1 is SGHAT and CDR2 is FQDESV (reference sequence). CDR3 length: 14 amino acids. This CDR3 reads CTSSHWDSSYEQYI. CDR3 DNA: TGTACCAGCAGCCACTGGGACAGCTCCTACGAACAGTACATC.

As concerns this clonotype: Compared with germline, one end of the junction differs, possibly owing to a read error. This rearrangement joins TRBV4-1 to TRBJ2-5; D is unresolved. The CDR3 has 16 amino acids. Germline V gives CDR1 MGHRA, CDR2 YSYEKL. This CDR3 is CACSQAKSNDQETQYF. Written as DNA, the CDR3 is TGCGCCTGCAGCCAAGCCAAGAGTAACGACCAAGAGACCCAGTACTTC.